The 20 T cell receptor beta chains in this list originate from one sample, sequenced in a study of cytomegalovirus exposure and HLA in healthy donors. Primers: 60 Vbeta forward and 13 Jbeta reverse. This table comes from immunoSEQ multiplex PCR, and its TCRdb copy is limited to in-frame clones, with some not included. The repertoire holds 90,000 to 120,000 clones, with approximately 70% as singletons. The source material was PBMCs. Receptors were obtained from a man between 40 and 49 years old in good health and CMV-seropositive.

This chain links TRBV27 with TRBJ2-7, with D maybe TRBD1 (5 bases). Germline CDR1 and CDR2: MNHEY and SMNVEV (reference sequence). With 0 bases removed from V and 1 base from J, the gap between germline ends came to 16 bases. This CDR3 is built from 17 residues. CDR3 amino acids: CASSLSGLDLSSYEQYF. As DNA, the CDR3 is TGTGCCAGCAGTTTATCGGGGCTGGATCTATCTTCCTACGAGCAGTACTTC.

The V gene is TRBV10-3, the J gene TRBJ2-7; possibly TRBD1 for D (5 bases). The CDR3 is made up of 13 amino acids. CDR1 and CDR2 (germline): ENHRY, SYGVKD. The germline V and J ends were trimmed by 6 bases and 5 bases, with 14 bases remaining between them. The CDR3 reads CAIRDVRAHEQYV. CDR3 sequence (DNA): TGTGCCATCAGGGACGTCAGGGCCCACGAGCAGTACGTC.

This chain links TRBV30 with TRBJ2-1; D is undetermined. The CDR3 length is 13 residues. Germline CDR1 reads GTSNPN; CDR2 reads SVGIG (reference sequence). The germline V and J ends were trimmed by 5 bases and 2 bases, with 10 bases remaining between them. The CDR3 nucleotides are TGTGCCTGGGCCAAGCCAACCTACAATGAGCAGTTCTTC. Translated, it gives CAWAKPTYNEQFF.

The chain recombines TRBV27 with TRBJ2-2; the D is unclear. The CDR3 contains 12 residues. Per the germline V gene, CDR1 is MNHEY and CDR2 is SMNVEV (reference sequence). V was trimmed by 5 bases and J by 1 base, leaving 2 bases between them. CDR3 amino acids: CASSQNTGELFF. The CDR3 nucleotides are TGTGCCAGCAGTCAGAACACCGGGGAGCTGTTTTTT.

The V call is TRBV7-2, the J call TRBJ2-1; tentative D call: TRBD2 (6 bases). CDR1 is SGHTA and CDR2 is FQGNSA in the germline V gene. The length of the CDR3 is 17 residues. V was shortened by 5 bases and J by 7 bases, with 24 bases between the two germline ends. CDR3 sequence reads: CASSPLGTGVLGNEQFF. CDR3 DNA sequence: TGTGCCAGCAGCCCCCTAGGGACTGGGGTCTTGGGGAATGAGCAGTTCTTC.

This CDR3 is CASSGSDSMNTEAFF. The CDR3 region has the DNA TGTGCCAGCAGCGGATCGGACAGCATGAACACTGAAGCTTTCTTT. The rearrangement joins TRBV9 to TRBJ1-1; possibly TRBD1 for D (6 bases). CDR3 length equals 15 residues. CDR1 is SGDLS and CDR2 is YYNGEE in the germline V gene. V lost 3 bases and J 0 bases, leaving 12 bases between the germline ends.

CDR3 DNA: TGTGCCAGCAGCGGGACACTTGGGAACATTCAGTACTTC. This translates into CASSGTLGNIQYF. The gene calls are TRBV4-2 and TRBJ2-4, with a tentative D call TRBD1 (6 bases). Trimming took 5 bases from V and 7 from J, leaving 12 bases between them. Germline V gene sequence: CDR1 LGHNA, CDR2 YNFKEQ. The CDR3 length is 13 residues.

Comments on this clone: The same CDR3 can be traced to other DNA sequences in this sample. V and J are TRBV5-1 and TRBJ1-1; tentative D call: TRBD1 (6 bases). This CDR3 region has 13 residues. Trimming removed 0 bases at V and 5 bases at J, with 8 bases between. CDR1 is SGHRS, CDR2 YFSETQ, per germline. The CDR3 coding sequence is TGCGCCAGCAGCTTGGCTACAGGGACTGAAGCTTTCTTT. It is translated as CASSLATGTEAFF.

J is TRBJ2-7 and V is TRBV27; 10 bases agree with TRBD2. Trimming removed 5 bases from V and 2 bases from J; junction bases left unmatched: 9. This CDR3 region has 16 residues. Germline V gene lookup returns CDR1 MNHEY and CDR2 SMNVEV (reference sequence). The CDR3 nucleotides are TGTGCCAGCAGTCCCACGACTAGCGGGTTACCCTACGAGCAGTACTTC. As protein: CASSPTTSGLPYEQYF.

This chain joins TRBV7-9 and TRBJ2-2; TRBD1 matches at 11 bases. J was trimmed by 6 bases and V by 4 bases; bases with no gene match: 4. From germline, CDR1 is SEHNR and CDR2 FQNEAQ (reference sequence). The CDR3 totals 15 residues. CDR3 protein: CASSYGTGGPGELFF. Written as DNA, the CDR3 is TGTGCCAGCAGCTACGGGACAGGGGGACCCGGGGAGCTGTTTTTT.

Here the CDR3 DNA reads TGTGCCAGCAGTTACACCCTTGGGGGGGTCACTGAAGCTTTCTTT. Translating gives CASSYTLGGVTEAFF. The chain links TRBV6-5 to TRBJ1-1; a possible D gene is TRBD1 (5 bases). Germline assignment: CDR1 MNHEY and CDR2 SVGAGI. V gave up 2 bases and J gave up 4 bases, with 14 bases separating them. The CDR3 has 15 amino acids.

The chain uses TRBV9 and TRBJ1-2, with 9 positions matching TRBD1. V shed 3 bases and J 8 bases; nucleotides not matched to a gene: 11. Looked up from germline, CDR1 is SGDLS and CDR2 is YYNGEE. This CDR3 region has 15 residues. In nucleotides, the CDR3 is TGTGCCAGCAGCGCGGACAGGGGACTCTGGGAAGGCTACACCTTC. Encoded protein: CASSADRGLWEGYTF.

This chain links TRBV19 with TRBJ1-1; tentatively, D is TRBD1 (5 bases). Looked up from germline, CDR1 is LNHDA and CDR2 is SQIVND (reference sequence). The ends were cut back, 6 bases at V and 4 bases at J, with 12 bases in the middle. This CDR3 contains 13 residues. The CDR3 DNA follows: TGTGCCAGTAGGGGGGACTTAATCACTGAAGCTTTCTTT. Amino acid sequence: CASRGDLITEAFF. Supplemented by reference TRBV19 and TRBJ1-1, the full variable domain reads DGGITQSPKYLFRKEGQNVTLSCEQNLNHDAMYWYRQDPGQGLRLIYYSQIVNDFQKGDIAEGYSVSREKKESFPLTVTSAQKNPTAFYLCASRGDLITEAFFGQGTRLTVV.

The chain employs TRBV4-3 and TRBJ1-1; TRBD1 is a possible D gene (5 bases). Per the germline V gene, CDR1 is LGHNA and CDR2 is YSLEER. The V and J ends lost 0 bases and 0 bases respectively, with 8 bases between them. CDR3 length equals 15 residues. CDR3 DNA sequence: TGCGCCAGCAGCCAAGAGGGACTGATGAACACTGAAGCTTTCTTT. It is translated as CASSQEGLMNTEAFF.

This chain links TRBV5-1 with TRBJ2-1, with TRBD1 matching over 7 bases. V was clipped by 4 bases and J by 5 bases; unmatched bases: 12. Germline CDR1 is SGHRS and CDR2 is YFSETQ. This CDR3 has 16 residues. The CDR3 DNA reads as TGCGCCAGCAGCCTTACCCTAGGGACAGTGGACAATGAGCAGTTCTTC. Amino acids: CASSLTLGTVDNEQFF.

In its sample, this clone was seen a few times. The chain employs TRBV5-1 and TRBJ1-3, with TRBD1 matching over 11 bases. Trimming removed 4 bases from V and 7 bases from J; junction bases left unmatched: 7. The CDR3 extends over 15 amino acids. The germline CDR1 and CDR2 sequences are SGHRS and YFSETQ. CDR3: CASSVSGTGGNTIYF. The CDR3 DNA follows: TGCGCCAGCAGCGTGTCCGGGACAGGGGGGAACACCATATATTTT. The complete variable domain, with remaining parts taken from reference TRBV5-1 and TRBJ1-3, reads KAGVTQTPRYLIKTRGQQVTLSCSPISGHRSVSWYQQTPGQGLQFLFEYFSETQRNKGNFPGRFSGRQFSNSRSEMNVSTLELGDSALYLCASSVSGTGGNTIYFGEGSWLTVV.

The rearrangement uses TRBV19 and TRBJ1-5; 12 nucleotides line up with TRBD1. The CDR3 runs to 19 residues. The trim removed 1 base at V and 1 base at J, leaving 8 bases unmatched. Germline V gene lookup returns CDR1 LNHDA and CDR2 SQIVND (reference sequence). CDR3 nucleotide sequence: TGTGCCAGTAGTATAGGGCGGGACAGGGGGCAGAGAAGCAATCAGCCCCAGCATTTT. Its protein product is CASSIGRDRGQRSNQPQHF.

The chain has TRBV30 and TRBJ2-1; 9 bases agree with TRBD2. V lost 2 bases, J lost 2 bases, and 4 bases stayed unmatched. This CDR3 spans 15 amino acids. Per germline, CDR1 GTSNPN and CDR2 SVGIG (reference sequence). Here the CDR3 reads CAWSLIAGAYNEQFF. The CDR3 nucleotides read TGTGCCTGGAGTCTTATAGCGGGAGCCTACAATGAGCAGTTCTTC.

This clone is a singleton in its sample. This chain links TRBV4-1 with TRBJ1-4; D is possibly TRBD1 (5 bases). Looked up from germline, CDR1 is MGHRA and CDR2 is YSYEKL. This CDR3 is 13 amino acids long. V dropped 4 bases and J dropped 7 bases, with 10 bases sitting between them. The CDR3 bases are TGCGCCAGCAGCCTATCGGGGGGTGAAAAACTGTTTTTT. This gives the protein CASSLSGGEKLFF.

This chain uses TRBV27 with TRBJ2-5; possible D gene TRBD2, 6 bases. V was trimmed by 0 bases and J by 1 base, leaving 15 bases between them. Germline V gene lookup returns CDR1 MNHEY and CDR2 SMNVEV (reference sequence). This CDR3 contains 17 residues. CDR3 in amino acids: CASSLSTWRGRQETQYF. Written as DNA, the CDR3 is TGTGCCAGCAGTTTATCGACCTGGAGGGGCCGCCAAGAGACCCAGTACTTC.